Here is one T cell receptor beta chain with its context. The entry originates in a study of blood T cell repertoires in COVID-19. TCRdb keeps only in-frame clones here, not all; method: immunoSEQ multiplex PCR. The sample holds about 140,000 clones, around four fifths seen once. V shed 4 bases and J shed 3 bases, with 11 bases lying between them. The CDR3 extends over 13 amino acids. The germline V gene encodes CDR1 GTSNPN and CDR2 SVGIG (reference sequence). This clonotype was obtained from a man in his fifties or sixties who had recovered from COVID-19. The chain links TRBV30 to TRBJ2-3; a weak D match, TRBD1 (6 bases). Sequencing was performed on peripheral blood. The CDR3 region has the DNA TGTGCCTGGACAGGGGTAAGGACAGATACGCAGTATTTT. This codes for CAWTGVRTDTQYF.